What follows are 30 T cell receptor beta chains derived from one specimen sequenced in a study of cytomegalovirus exposure and HLA in healthy donors. The PCR employed 60 Vbeta primers together with 13 Jbeta primers. Profiled with immunoSEQ multiplex PCR; TCRdb holds only in-frame clones, not every one. The sample shows 95,000 to 150,000 clones, over 60% of them seen only once. The sample taken for sequencing was PBMCs. These receptors came from a man between 18 and 35 years old in good health and CMV-seronegative.

This sequence joins TRBV2 and TRBJ1-4; D may be TRBD1 (5 bases). CDR3 length: 13 residues. The germline V gene encodes CDR1 SNHLY and CDR2 FYNNEI. The V and J ends lost 9 bases and 7 bases respectively, with 15 bases between them. The CDR3 here is CASCKAGGEKLFF. Here the CDR3 DNA reads TGTGCCAGTTGCAAGGCCGGGGGTGAAAAACTGTTTTTT.

This chain connects TRBV5-6 to TRBJ2-3; the match to TRBD2 covers 14 bases. The CDR3 covers 18 residues. J lost 6 bases, V lost 4 bases, and 13 bases had no gene match. Germline CDR1 reads SGHDT; CDR2 reads YYEEEE. In nucleotides, the CDR3 is TGTGCCAGCAGCATACCGGGACTAGCGGGAGTGGATCGGGATACGCAGTATTTT. It codes for CASSIPGLAGVDRDTQYF.

This clone was recorded only once. The chain has TRBV7-8 and TRBJ2-5; 7 positions agree with TRBD2. Germline V lookup: CDR1 SGHVS, CDR2 FQNEAQ. V lost 5 bases, J lost 5 bases, and 5 bases stayed unmatched. The CDR3 consists of 13 residues. In DNA, the CDR3 is TGTGCCAGCAGCCCCCGGGGGGTGGAGACCCAGTACTTC. Encoded protein: CASSPRGVETQYF. Complete variable domain (other parts from reference TRBV7-8 and TRBJ2-5): GAGVSQSPRYKVAKRGQDVALRCDPISGHVSLFWYQQALGQGPEFLTYFQNEAQLDKSGLPSDRFFAERPEGSVSTLKIQRTQQEDSAVYLCASSPRGVETQYFGPGTRLLVL.

The chain carries TRBV5-6 and TRBJ2-7, with 12 nucleotides matching TRBD1. V lost 4 bases and J lost 7; bases outside the gene matches: 6. CDR1 and CDR2 from the germline V gene are SGHDT and YYEEEE. This CDR3 has 14 residues. As DNA, the CDR3 is TGTGCCAGCAGCCAGGGACAGGGGGCTCGTGAGCAGTACTTC. Its protein is CASSQGQGAREQYF.

The genes are TRBV6-6 and TRBJ2-5, with TRBD1 as a possible D gene (6 bases). Germline CDR1 reads MNHNY; CDR2 reads SVGAGI (reference sequence). The CDR3 runs to 14 residues. V dropped 0 bases and J dropped 5 bases, with 10 bases sitting between them. The CDR3 is CASSYSSRGETQYF. CDR3 nucleotide sequence: TGTGCCAGCAGTTACTCGAGCAGGGGCGAGACCCAGTACTTC.

This sequence joins TRBV11-2 and TRBJ2-1; D call uncertain. V gave up 0 bases and J gave up 6 bases, with 9 bases separating them. Germline CDR1 reads SGHAT; CDR2 reads FQNNGV. This CDR3 region has 14 residues. For the CDR3, the DNA is TGTGCCAGCAGCTTAGACCTGGCATCCAATGAGCAGTTCTTC. Protein product: CASSLDLASNEQFF.

The V gene is TRBV12-1, the J gene TRBJ1-2; the DNA was not compared with TRBD1, the D call given in the table. TRBV12-1 is an annotated pseudogene. The CDR3 contains 12 residues. CDR3 in DNA: TGTGCCAGCAGTATGTCAGGGTATGGCTACACCTTC. This translates into CASSMSGYGYTF.

The table lists this clone with a few counts. This chain links TRBV7-2 with TRBJ1-1; the match to TRBD1 covers 8 bases. The length of the CDR3 is 14 residues. The V segment lost 5 bases and the J segment 4 bases; nucleotides outside the gene matches: 6. Germline V gene lookup returns CDR1 SGHTA and CDR2 FQGNSA. CDR3 bases: TGTGCCAGCAGCGGAAGGACAGGGAGCACTGAAGCTTTCTTT. This codes for CASSGRTGSTEAFF.

The chain links TRBV7-9 to TRBJ1-2; TRBD1 matches 9 bases. The germline CDR1 and CDR2 sequences are SEHNR and FQNEAQ (reference sequence). V lost 5 bases to trimming and J lost 3 bases; unmatched junction nucleotides: 4. The CDR3 covers 14 residues. In nucleotides, the CDR3 is TGTGCCAGCAGCACGACAGGGGGGGACTATGGCTACACCTTC. It yields the protein CASSTTGGDYGYTF.

This clone was counted a few times. The rearrangement joins TRBV5-6 to TRBJ2-7; 8 nucleotides match TRBD1. Germline CDR1 is SGHDT and CDR2 is YYEEEE. V lost 5 bases, J lost 3 bases, and 7 bases stayed unmatched. This CDR3 is built from 14 residues. CDR3 residues: CASSTGGGRYEQYF. The DNA for the CDR3 is TGTGCCAGCAGTACAGGGGGAGGTCGCTACGAGCAGTACTTC. The full variable domain, completed using reference TRBV5-6 and TRBJ2-7, is DAGVTQSPTHLIKTRGQQVTLRCSPKSGHDTVSWYQQALGQGPQFIFQYYEEEERQRGNFPDRFSGHQFPNYSSELNVNALLLGDSALYLCASSTGGGRYEQYFGPGTRLTVT.

The V call is TRBV5-1, the J call TRBJ2-5; the D gene is possibly TRBD2 (6 bases). With 0 bases removed from V and 5 bases from J, the gap between germline ends came to 11 bases. Germline V gives CDR1 SGHRS, CDR2 YFSETQ. The CDR3 sequence is 14 residues long. CDR3 in amino acids: CASSLDGRWETQYF. For the CDR3, the DNA is TGCGCCAGCAGCTTGGATGGGAGGTGGGAGACCCAGTACTTC.

As regards this clone: Other DNA sequences in the sample encode the same CDR3. The V and J genes are TRBV28 and TRBJ1-2; D gene ambiguous. Deletions cut 3 bases from V and 2 bases from J, with 10 bases between. From germline, CDR1 is MDHEN and CDR2 SYDVKM. CDR3 length equals 14 residues. CDR3 sequence (DNA): TGTGCCAGCAGTTTGGGAGGGTCGAACTATGGCTACACCTTC. It codes for CASSLGGSNYGYTF.

This clone was picked up a small number of times. V is TRBV10-3 and J is TRBJ2-1, with 12 nucleotides matching TRBD2. From germline, CDR1 is ENHRY and CDR2 SYGVKD. V lost 0 bases, J lost 6 bases, and 9 bases stayed unmatched. This CDR3 comprises 18 residues. The CDR3 DNA sequence: TGTGCCATCAGTGAGTCGAGGCCCGCTAGCGGGAGGGCCAATGAGCAGTTCTTC. Its translation: CAISESRPASGRANEQFF.

The rearrangement joins TRBV6-4 to TRBJ2-6; the D is unclear. This CDR3 contains 15 residues. The V and J ends lost 2 bases and 0 bases respectively, with 5 bases between them. Germline CDR1 reads MRHNA; CDR2 reads SNTAGT. The CDR3 DNA sequence: TGTGCCAGCAGTGACGGCAGCTCTGGGGCCAACGTCCTGACTTTC. Its translation: CASSDGSSGANVLTF.

V is TRBV5-4 and J is TRBJ1-2; tentatively, D is TRBD1 (5 bases). The CDR3 contains 14 residues. CDR1 and CDR2 (germline): SGHNT, YYREEE (reference sequence). V gave up 4 bases and J gave up 3 bases, with 13 bases separating them. CDR3 amino acids: CASSPGGSDYGYTF. CDR3 nucleotides: TGTGCCAGCAGCCCTGGGGGGAGTGACTATGGCTACACCTTC. Using reference TRBV5-4 and TRBJ1-2 for the parts outside the CDR3, the full variable domain is ETGVTQSPTHLIKTRGQQVTLRCSSQSGHNTVSWYQQALGQGPQFIFQYYREEENGRGNFPPRFSGLQFPNYSSELNVNALELDDSALYLCASSPGGSDYGYTFGSGTRLTVV.

The chain recombines TRBV6-5 with TRBJ2-1; 9 bases are shared with TRBD1. This CDR3 comprises 15 residues. Losses at the gene ends were 1 base for V and 5 bases for J; bases not matched to a gene: 3. In germline, CDR1 is MNHEY, CDR2 SVGAGI. The CDR3 spells CASSYYGTGNNEQFF. In DNA, the CDR3 is TGTGCCAGCAGTTACTATGGGACAGGGAACAATGAGCAGTTCTTC.

The V call is TRBV29-1, the J call TRBJ1-4; D gene ambiguous. Germline V CDR1 and CDR2: SQVTM, ANQGSEA. The germline V and J ends were trimmed by 7 bases and 5 bases, with 14 bases remaining between them. The CDR3 is 13 residues long. As DNA, the CDR3 is TGCAGCGCCCGGACGGGAGGAAATGAAAAACTGTTTTTT. Amino acids: CSARTGGNEKLFF.

The gene calls are TRBV29-1 and TRBJ2-7; maybe TRBD1 (5 bases). The germline CDR1 and CDR2 sequences are SQVTM and ANQGSEA. V was cut by 1 base and J by 3 bases, with 10 bases left in between. The CDR3 sequence is 13 residues long. The CDR3 coding sequence is TGCAGCGTTGAAGGTCAGGGTAACTACGAGCAGTACTTC. It yields the protein CSVEGQGNYEQYF.

The chain carries TRBV28 and TRBJ1-1; D is possibly TRBD1 (6 bases). V lost 7 bases, J lost 4 bases, and 13 bases lay in between. Germline V CDR1 and CDR2: MDHEN, SYDVKM. The CDR3 runs 13 residues. The DNA for the CDR3 is TGTGCCAGCACAGGGAGAGGGGGCACTGAAGCTTTCTTT. Translation gives CASTGRGGTEAFF.

As for this clone: A junction end diverges from the germline sequence, so it may reflect a read error. Distinct nucleotide sequences in the sample also encode this CDR3. V gene TRBV4-3 combines with J gene TRBJ2-1, with 13 bases identical to TRBD2. This CDR3 is 15 amino acids long. CDR1 is LGHNA and CDR2 is YSLEER in the germline V gene. CDR3 sequence reads: CASSHTSGRAHEQFF. DNA of the CDR3: TGCGCCAGCAGCCATACTAGCGGGAGGGCCCATGAGCAATTCTTC.

The chain recombines TRBV19 with TRBJ1-2, with TRBD1 identical over 8 bases. CDR3 length: 12 residues. J was trimmed by 13 bases and V by 3 bases; bases with no gene match: 7. From germline, CDR1 is LNHDA and CDR2 SQIVND (reference sequence). The DNA of the CDR3 is TGTGCCAGTAGTATTCTGGACAGGGTCTGCACCTTC. As protein: CASSILDRVCTF.

This chain links TRBV9 with TRBJ2-7; 10 nucleotides line up with TRBD2. Losses at the gene ends were 2 bases for V and 4 bases for J; bases not matched to a gene: 3. CDR1 is SGDLS and CDR2 is YYNGEE in the germline V gene. The CDR3 sequence is 14 residues long. The CDR3 here is CASSVSSGRYEQYF. Written as DNA, the CDR3 is TGTGCCAGCAGCGTCTCTAGCGGGAGATACGAGCAGTACTTC.

Only a few counts were recorded for this clone. The chain employs TRBV19 and TRBJ1-5; 7 nucleotides align to TRBD1. The V and J ends lost 6 bases and 2 bases, in that order; junction bases with no gene match: 7. Looked up from germline, CDR1 is LNHDA and CDR2 is SQIVND (reference sequence). The CDR3 sequence is 15 residues long. The CDR3 nucleotides are TGTGCCAGTAGACCCGACAGGGCGGGCAATCAGCCCCAGCATTTT. Protein product: CASRPDRAGNQPQHF. Full variable domain (remainder filled in from reference TRBV19 and TRBJ1-5): DGGITQSPKYLFRKEGQNVTLSCEQNLNHDAMYWYRQDPGQGLRLIYYSQIVNDFQKGDIAEGYSVSREKKESFPLTVTSAQKNPTAFYLCASRPDRAGNQPQHFGDGTRLSIL.

This sequence joins TRBV7-8 and TRBJ1-1, with D unclear. This CDR3 is built from 12 residues. Germline CDR1 and CDR2: SGHVS and FQNEAQ. V lost 3 bases to trimming and J lost 8 bases, with 10 bases between them. DNA of the CDR3: TGTGCCAGCAGCTTTAGTGGTCTCGAAGCTTTCTTT. Protein: CASSFSGLEAFF.

The CDR3 reads CASSVNRVVRANEKLFF. The CDR3 DNA reads as TGTGCCAGCAGTGTTAACAGGGTAGTAAGGGCTAATGAAAAACTGTTTTTT. The chain is built from TRBV6-1 and TRBJ1-4, with D perhaps TRBD1 (6 bases). V dropped 4 bases and J dropped 3 bases, with 18 bases sitting between them. This CDR3 contains 17 residues. Germline V gene lookup returns CDR1 MNHNS and CDR2 SASEGT.

The V call is TRBV27, the J call TRBJ1-2; D remains unclear. V lost 5 bases to trimming and J lost 7 bases, with 23 bases between them. Germline V CDR1 and CDR2: MNHEY, SMNVEV (reference sequence). This CDR3 comprises 16 residues. This CDR3 reads CASSPMRVGGSPGYTF. DNA for the CDR3: TGTGCCAGCAGTCCCATGCGGGTGGGTGGTTCCCCTGGCTACACCTTC.

V gene TRBV9 combines with J gene TRBJ1-1; 7 bases line up with TRBD1. The CDR3 contains 13 residues. Germline V gene lookup returns CDR1 SGDLS and CDR2 YYNGEE. V lost 4 bases and J lost 11; bases outside the gene matches: 11. The CDR3: CASSNRQGLGAFF. CDR3 coding DNA: TGTGCCAGCAGCAATCGACAGGGTCTAGGGGCTTTCTTT. Full variable domain (outside the CDR3, taken from reference TRBV9 and TRBJ1-1): DSGVTQTPKHLITATGQRVTLRCSPRSGDLSVYWYQQSLDQGLQFLIQYYNGEERAKGNILERFSAQQFPDLHSELNLSSLELGDSALYFCASSNRQGLGAFFGQGTRLTVV.

This rearrangement joins TRBV27 to TRBJ2-1; 13 bases are a match to TRBD2. The CDR3 consists of 20 residues. Germline V CDR1 and CDR2: MNHEY, SMNVEV (reference sequence). V gave up 2 bases and J gave up 5 bases; unmatched junction bases: 15. The CDR3, as DNA: TGTGCCAGCAGTTTACTCCGACTAGCGGGAGGTAGTGGGCCAAACAATGAGCAGTTCTTC. Residues: CASSLLRLAGGSGPNNEQFF.

The V and J genes are TRBV2 and TRBJ1-2; no clear D gene. Per germline, CDR1 SNHLY and CDR2 FYNNEI. The CDR3 is 12 amino acids. V was pared by 5 bases and J by 2 bases, with 6 bases between. The CDR3 DNA sequence: TGTGCCAGCAGTTCTAACAACTATGGCTACACCTTC. It specifies CASSSNNYGYTF. Using reference TRBV2 and TRBJ1-2 for the parts outside the CDR3, the full variable domain is EPEVTQTPSHQVTQMGQEVILRCVPISNHLYFYWYRQILGQKVEFLVSFYNNEISEKSEIFDDQFSVERPDGSNFTLKIRSTKLEDSAMYFCASSSNNYGYTFGSGTRLTVV.

A note on this clone: One junction end disagrees with the germline gene, perhaps due to a read error. The chain carries TRBV4-1 and TRBJ1-2; TRBD1 is a possible D gene (6 bases). Germline assignment: CDR1 MGHRA and CDR2 YSYEKL. The CDR3 runs to 14 residues. DNA of the CDR3: TGCGCCAGCAGCCAAGGGCAGGGGAGCTATGGCTACCCCTTC. It is translated as CASSQGQGSYGYPF.